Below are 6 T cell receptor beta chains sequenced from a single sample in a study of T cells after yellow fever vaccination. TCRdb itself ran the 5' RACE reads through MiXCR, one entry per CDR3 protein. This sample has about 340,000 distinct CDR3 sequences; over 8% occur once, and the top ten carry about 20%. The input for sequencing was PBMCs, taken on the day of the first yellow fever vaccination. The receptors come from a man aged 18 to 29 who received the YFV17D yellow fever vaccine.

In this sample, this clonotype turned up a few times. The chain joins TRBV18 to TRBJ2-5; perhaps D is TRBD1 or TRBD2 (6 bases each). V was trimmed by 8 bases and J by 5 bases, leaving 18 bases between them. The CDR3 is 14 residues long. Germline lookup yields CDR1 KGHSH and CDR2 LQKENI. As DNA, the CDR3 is TGTGCCAGCGCCTGTTGTGGGGGGCGCGAGACCCAGTACTTC. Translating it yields CASACCGGRETQYF. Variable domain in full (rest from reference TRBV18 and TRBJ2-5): NAGVMQNPRHLVRRRGQEARLRCSPMKGHSHVYWYRQLPEEGLKFMVYLQKENIIDESGMPKERFSAEFPKEGPSILRIQQVVRGDSAAYFCASACCGGRETQYFGPGTRLLVL.

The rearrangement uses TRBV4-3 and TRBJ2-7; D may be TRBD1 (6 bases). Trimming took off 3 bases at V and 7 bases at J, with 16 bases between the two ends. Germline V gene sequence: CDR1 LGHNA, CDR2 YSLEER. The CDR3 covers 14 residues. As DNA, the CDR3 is TGCGCCAGCAGCCAGGAGCTAACAGGGCTTGAGCAGTACTTC. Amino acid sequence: CASSQELTGLEQYF.

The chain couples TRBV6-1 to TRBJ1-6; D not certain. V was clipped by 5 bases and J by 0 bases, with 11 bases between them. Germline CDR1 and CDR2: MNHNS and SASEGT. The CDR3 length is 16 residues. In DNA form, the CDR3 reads TGTGCCAGCAGTATGACGGAGAGCTCCTATAATTCACCCCTCCACTTT. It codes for CASSMTESSYNSPLHF.

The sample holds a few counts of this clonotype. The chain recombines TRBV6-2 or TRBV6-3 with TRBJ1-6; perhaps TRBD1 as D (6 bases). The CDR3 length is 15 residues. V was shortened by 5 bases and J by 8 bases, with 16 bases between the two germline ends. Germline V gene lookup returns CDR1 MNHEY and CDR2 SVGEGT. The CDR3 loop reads CASSGQSLRYSPLHF. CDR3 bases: TGTGCCAGCAGTGGACAGTCCTTGCGGTATTCACCCCTCCACTTT.

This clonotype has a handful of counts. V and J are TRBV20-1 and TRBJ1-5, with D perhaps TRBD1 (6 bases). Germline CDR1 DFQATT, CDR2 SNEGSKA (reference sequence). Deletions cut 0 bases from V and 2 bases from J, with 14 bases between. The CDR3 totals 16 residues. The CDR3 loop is CSARDTGAPGNQPQHF. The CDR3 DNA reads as TGCAGTGCTAGAGATACGGGGGCCCCTGGCAATCAGCCCCAGCATTTT.

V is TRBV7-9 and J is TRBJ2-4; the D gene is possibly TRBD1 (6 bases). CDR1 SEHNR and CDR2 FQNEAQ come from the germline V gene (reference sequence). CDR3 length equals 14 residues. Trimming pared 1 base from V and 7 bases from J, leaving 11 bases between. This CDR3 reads CASSLVQGRNIQYF. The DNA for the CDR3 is TGTGCCAGCAGCTTAGTCCAGGGGCGGAACATTCAGTACTTC.